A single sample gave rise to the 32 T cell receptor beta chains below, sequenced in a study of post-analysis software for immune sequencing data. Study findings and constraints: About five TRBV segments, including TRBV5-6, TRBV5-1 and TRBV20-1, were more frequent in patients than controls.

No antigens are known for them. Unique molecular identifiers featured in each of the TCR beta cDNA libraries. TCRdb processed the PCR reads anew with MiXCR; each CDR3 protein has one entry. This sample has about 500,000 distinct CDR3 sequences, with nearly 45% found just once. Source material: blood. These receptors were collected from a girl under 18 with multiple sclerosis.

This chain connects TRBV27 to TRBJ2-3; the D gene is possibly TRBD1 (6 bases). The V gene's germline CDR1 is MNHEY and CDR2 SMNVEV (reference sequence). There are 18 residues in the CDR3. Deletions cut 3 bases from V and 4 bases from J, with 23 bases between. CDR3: CASSFLNRAGSGADTQYF. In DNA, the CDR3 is TGTGCCAGCAGTTTCCTGAACAGGGCAGGGTCCGGTGCAGATACGCAGTATTTT.

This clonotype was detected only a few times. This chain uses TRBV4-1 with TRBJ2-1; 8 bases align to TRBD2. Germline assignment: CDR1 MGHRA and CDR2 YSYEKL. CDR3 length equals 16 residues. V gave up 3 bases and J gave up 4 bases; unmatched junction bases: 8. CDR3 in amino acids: CASSQPGLERYNEQFF. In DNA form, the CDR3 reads TGCGCCAGCAGCCAGCCGGGACTAGAGAGATACAATGAGCAGTTCTTC.

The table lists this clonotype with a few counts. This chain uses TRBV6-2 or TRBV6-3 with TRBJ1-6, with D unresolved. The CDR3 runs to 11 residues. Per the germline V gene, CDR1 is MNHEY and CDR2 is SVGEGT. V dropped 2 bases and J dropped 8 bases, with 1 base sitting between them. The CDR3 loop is CASSYHSPLHF. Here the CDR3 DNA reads TGTGCCAGCAGTTACCATTCACCCCTCCACTTT.

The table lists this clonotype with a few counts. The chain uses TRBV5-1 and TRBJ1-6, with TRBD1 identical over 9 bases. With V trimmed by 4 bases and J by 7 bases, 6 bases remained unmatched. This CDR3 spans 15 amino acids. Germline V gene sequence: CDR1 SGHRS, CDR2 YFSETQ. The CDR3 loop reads CASSEDRGRNSPLHF. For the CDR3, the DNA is TGCGCCAGCAGCGAGGACAGGGGTCGAAATTCACCCCTCCACTTT.

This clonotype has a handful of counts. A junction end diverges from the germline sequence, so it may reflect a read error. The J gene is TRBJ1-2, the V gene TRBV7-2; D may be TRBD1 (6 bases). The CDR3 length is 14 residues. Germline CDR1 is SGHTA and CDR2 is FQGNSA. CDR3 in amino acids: CANSLAGGDYGYTF. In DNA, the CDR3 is TGTGCCAACAGCTTAGCGGGGGGCGACTATGGCTACACCTTC.

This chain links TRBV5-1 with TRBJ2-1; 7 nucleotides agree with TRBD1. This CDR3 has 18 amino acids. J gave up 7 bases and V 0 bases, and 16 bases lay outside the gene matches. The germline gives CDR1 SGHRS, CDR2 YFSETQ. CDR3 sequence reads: CASSLGGTTPTGANEQFF. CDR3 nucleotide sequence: TGCGCCAGCAGCTTGGGGGGGACAACTCCAACAGGGGCGAATGAGCAGTTCTTC. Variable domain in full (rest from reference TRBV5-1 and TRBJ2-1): KAGVTQTPRYLIKTRGQQVTLSCSPISGHRSVSWYQQTPGQGLQFLFEYFSETQRNKGNFPGRFSGRQFSNSRSEMNVSTLELGDSALYLCASSLGGTTPTGANEQFFGPGTRLTVL.

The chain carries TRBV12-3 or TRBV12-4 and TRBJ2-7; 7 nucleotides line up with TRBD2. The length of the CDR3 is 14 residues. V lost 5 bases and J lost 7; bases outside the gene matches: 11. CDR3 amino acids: CASSLRLASGEQYF. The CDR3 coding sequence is TGTGCCAGCAGTCTGAGACTAGCATCGGGGGAGCAGTACTTC.

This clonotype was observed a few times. The CDR3 nucleotides read TGCAGTGTCGGCTCCAGCGGGAGGACGGATGAGCAGTTCTTC. Translation: CSVGSSGRTDEQFF. This chain connects TRBV20-1 to TRBJ2-1; TRBD2 matches at 9 bases. Germline lookup yields CDR1 DFQATT and CDR2 SNEGSKA (reference sequence). Germline trimming cut 7 bases from V and 8 bases from J; bases unmatched to any gene: 12. The CDR3 totals 14 residues.

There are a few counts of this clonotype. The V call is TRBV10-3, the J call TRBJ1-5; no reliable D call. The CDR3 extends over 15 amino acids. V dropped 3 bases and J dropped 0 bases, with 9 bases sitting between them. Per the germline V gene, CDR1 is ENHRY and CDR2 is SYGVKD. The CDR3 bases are TGTGCCATCAGTGAAGGGCCTTATAGCAATCAGCCCCAGCATTTT. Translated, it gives CAISEGPYSNQPQHF.

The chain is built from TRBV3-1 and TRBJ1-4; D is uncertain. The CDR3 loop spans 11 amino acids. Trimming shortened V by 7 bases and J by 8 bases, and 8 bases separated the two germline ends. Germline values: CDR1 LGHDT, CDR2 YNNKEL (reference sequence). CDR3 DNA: TGTGCCAGCATCTTCGGGGAAAAACTGTTTTTT. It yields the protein CASIFGEKLFF.

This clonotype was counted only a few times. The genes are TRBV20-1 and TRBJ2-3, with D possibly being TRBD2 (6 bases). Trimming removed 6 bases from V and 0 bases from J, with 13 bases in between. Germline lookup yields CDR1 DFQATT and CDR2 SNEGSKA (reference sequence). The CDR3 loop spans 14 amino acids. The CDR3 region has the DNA TGCAGTGCAATGACGGGAGCCAGCACAGATACGCAGTATTTT. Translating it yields CSAMTGASTDTQYF.

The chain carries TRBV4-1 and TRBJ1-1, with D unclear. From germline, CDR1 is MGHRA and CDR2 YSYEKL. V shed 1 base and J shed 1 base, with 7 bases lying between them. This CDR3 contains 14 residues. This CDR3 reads CASSQVPANTEAFF. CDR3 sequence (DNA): TGCGCCAGCAGCCAAGTCCCAGCGAACACTGAAGCTTTCTTT.

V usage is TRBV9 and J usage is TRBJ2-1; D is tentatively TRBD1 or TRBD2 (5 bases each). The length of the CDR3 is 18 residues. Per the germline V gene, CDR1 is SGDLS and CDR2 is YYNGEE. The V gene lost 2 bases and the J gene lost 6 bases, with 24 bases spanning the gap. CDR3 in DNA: TGTGCCAGCAGCGTCCGGGGCCAGGCTGGAAGTTTTGTCAATGAGCAGTTCTTC. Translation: CASSVRGQAGSFVNEQFF.

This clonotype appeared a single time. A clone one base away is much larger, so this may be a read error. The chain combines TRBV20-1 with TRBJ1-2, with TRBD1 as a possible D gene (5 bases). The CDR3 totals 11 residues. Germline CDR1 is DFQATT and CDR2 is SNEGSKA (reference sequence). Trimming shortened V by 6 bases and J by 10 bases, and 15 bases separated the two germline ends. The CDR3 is CSAPAGGDYTF. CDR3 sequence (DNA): TGCAGTGCCCCTGCCGGGGGTGACTACACCTTC.

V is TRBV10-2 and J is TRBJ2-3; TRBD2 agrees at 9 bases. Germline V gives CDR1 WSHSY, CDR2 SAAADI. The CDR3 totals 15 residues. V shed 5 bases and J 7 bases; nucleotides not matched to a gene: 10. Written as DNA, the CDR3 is TGCGCCAGCAGTAGTAGCGGGAGAAGGCGTTATACGCAGTATTTT. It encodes CASSSSGRRRYTQYF.

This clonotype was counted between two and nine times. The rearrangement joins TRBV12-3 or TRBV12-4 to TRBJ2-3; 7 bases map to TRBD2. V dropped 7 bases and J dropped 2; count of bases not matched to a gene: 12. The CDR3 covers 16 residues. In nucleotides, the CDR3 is TGTGCCAGCACTCTTACGCTGGGAGGGTCCACAGATACGCAGTATTTT. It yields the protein CASTLTLGGSTDTQYF.

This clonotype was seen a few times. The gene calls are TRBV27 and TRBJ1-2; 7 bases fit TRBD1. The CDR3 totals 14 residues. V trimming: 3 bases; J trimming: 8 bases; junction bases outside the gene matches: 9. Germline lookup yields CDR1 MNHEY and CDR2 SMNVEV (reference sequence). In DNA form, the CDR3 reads TGTGCCAGCAGTTTCACCGACAGGGCGGGAGGCTACACCTTC. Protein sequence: CASSFTDRAGGYTF.

The CDR3 loop reads CASSLFGRELYEQYF. CDR3 nucleotide sequence: TGTGCCAGCAGCTTGTTTGGGCGGGAGCTGTACGAGCAGTACTTC. The chain links TRBV11-1 to TRBJ2-7, with 7 positions matching TRBD2. J lost 4 bases, V lost 3 bases, and 9 bases had no gene match. The CDR3 has 15 amino acids. Germline V gives CDR1 SGHAT, CDR2 FQDESV (reference sequence).

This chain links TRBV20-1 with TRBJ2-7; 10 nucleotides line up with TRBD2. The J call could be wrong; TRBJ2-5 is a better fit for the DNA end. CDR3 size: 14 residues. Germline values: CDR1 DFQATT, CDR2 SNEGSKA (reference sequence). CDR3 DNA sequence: TGCACACCGAGGGGTAGCGGGAGGTTGGAGACCCAGTACTTC. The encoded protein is CTPRGSGRLETQYF.

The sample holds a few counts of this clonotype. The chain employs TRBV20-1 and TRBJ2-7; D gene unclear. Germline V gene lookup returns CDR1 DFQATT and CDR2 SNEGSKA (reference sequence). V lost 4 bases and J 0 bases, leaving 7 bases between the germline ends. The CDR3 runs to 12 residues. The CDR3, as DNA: TGCAGTGCTATCCGAGGCTCCTACGAGCAGTACTTC. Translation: CSAIRGSYEQYF.

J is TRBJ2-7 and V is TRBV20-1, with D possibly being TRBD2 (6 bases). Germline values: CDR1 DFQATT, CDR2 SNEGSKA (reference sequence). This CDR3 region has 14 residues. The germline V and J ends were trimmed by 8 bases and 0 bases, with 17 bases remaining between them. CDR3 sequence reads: CSPIGLFRSYEQYF. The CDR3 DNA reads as TGCAGTCCTATCGGACTATTCCGCTCCTACGAGCAGTACTTC.

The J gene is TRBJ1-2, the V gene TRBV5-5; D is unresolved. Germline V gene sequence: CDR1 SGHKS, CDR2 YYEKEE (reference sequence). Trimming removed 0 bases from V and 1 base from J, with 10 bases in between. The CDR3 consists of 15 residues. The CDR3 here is CASSLALTSNYGYTF. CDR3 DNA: TGTGCCAGCAGCTTGGCCTTGACAAGTAACTATGGCTACACCTTC.

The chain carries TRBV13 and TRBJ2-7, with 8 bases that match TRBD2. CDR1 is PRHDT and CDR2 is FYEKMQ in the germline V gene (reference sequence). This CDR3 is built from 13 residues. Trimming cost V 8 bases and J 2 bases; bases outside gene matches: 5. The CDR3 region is CASGKRGTYEQYF. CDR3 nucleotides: TGTGCCAGCGGAAAGCGGGGGACCTACGAGCAGTACTTC.

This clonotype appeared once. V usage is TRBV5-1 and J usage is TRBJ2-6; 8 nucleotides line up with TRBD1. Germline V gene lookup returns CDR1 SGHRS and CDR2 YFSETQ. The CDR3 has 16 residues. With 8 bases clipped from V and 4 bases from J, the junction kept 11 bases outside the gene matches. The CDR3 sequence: CASQNRGSSGANVLTF. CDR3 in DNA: TGCGCCAGTCAAAACAGGGGGTCGTCGGGGGCCAACGTCCTGACTTTC. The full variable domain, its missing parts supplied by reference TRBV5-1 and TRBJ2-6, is KAGVTQTPRYLIKTRGQQVTLSCSPISGHRSVSWYQQTPGQGLQFLFEYFSETQRNKGNFPGRFSGRQFSNSRSEMNVSTLELGDSALYLCASQNRGSSGANVLTFGAGSRLTVL.

The CDR3 here is CASSYSPDRPKASEANTQYF. CDR3 nucleotide sequence: TGTGCCAGCAGTTACTCCCCGGACAGGCCCAAGGCCTCCGAAGCAAATACGCAGTATTTT. This sequence joins TRBV6-5 and TRBJ2-3; 7 nucleotides agree with TRBD1. After removal of 0 bases from V and 7 bases from J, the junction contained 22 bases not matched to a gene. This CDR3 is built from 20 residues. In germline, CDR1 is MNHEY, CDR2 SVGAGI.

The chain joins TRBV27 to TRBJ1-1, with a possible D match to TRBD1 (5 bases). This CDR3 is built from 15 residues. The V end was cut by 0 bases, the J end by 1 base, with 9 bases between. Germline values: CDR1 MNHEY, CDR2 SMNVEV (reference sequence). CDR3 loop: CASSLSWQGNTEAFF. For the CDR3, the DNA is TGTGCCAGCAGTTTATCTTGGCAGGGGAACACTGAAGCTTTCTTT.

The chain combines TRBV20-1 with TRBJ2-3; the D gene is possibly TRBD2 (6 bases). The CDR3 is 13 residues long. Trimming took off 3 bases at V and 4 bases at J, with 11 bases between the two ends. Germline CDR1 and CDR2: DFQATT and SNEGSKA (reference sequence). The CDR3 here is CSARGGGPDTQYF. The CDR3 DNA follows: TGCAGTGCTAGGGGGGGAGGTCCAGATACGCAGTATTTT.

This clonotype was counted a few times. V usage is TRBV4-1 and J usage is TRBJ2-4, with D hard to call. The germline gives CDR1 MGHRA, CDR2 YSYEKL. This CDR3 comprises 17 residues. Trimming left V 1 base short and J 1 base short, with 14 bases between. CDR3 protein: CASSQVGVSRAKNIQYF. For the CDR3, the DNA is TGCGCCAGCAGCCAAGTAGGAGTTTCTAGGGCCAAAAACATTCAGTACTTC.

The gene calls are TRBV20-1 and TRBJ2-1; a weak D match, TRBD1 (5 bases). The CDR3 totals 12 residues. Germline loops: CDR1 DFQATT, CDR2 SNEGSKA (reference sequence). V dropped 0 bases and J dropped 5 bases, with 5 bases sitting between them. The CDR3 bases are TGCAGTGCTAGAGAGGGGCACAATGAGCAGTTCTTC. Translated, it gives CSAREGHNEQFF.

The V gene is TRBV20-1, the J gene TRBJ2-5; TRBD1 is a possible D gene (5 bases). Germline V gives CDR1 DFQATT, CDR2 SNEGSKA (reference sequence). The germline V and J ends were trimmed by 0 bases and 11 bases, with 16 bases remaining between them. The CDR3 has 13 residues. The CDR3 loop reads CSARDPGANEQYF. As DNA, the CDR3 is TGCAGTGCTAGAGACCCTGGGGCTAATGAGCAGTACTTC.

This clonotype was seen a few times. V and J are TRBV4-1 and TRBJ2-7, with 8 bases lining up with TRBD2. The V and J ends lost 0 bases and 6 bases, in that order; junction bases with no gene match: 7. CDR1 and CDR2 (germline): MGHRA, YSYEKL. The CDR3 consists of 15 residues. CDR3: CASSQDRQREIEQYF. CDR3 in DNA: TGCGCCAGCAGCCAAGATCGGCAGCGGGAGATCGAGCAGTACTTC.

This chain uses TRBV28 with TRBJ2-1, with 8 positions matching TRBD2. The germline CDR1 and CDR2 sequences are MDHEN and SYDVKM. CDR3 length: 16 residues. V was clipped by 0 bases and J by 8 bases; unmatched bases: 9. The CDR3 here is CASSLWASGLGDEQFF. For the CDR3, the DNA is TGTGCCAGCAGTTTATGGGCTAGCGGGCTAGGGGATGAGCAGTTCTTC.